The rows below give T cell receptor beta chains drawn from one sample of a study of T cells after yellow fever vaccination. TCRdb redid the calling of the 5' RACE reads with MiXCR, one entry per CDR3 protein. Altogether over 120,000 distinct CDR3 sequences are present, around 6.3% being singletons, with the ten largest covering more than 0.6%. The starting material was CD4+ T cells sorted from PBMCs, obtained 10 days after the yellow fever booster vaccination. The receptors here all came from a man younger than 40 who received the YFV17D yellow fever vaccine. The CDR3 runs from the conserved cysteine through the conserved F or W. D genes are given only for firm matches. Clone size is not always given. Where it is, it says once, few, many or a class for expanded clones.

V gene: TRBV7-9; CDR3 length: 16; clone size: few; D gene: -; J gene: TRBJ2-5; CDR3 protein: CASSLGVGTDQETQYF; CDR3 DNA: TGTGCCAGCAGCTTAGGAGTCGGAACAGATCAAGAGACCCAGTACTTC
V gene: TRBV6-1; CDR3 length: 14; clone size: few; D gene: -; J gene: TRBJ1-2; CDR3 protein: CASSPKQTQGGYTF; CDR3 DNA: TGTGCCAGCAGTCCCAAACAGACCCAGGGGGGCTACACCTTC
V gene: TRBV11-2; CDR3 length: 18; clone size: few; D gene: TRBD2; J gene: TRBJ2-7; CDR3 protein: CASSAVGGRGLVSYEQYF; CDR3 DNA: TGTGCCAGCAGCGCGGTGGGGGGGAGAGGCCTCGTCTCCTACGAGCAGTACTTC
V gene: TRBV3-1; CDR3 length: 16; clone size: few; D gene: -; J gene: TRBJ2-1; CDR3 protein: CASSQERLPSYNEQFF; CDR3 DNA: TGTGCCAGCAGCCAAGAGAGGCTTCCCTCCTACAATGAGCAGTTCTTC
V gene: TRBV11-3; CDR3 length: 14; clone size: many; D gene: TRBD2; J gene: TRBJ2-5; CDR3 protein: CASSSAGGQETQYF; CDR3 DNA: TGTGCCAGCAGCTCAGCGGGAGGGCAAGAGACCCAGTACTTC
V gene: TRBV5-1; CDR3 length: 13; clone size: many; D gene: -; J gene: TRBJ1-1; CDR3 protein: CASSLDYFAEAFF; CDR3 DNA: TGCGCCAGCAGCTTGGACTATTTCGCTGAAGCTTTCTTT
V gene: TRBV24-1; CDR3 length: 13; clone size: few; D gene: -; J gene: TRBJ2-1; CDR3 protein: CATSDNNRAEQFF; CDR3 DNA: TGTGCCACCAGTGACAATAACAGGGCTGAGCAGTTCTTC
V gene: TRBV7-2; CDR3 length: 15; clone size: many; D gene: -; J gene: TRBJ2-1; CDR3 protein: CASSLSVSGHNEQFF; CDR3 DNA: TGTGCCAGCAGCTTATCAGTGAGTGGGCACAATGAGCAGTTCTTC
V gene: TRBV20-1; CDR3 length: 17; clone size: -; D gene: -; J gene: TRBJ2-6; CDR3 protein: CCARGPGRPTGANVLTF; CDR3 DNA: TGCTGTGCTAGAGGTCCGGGACGGCCGACTGGGGCCAACGTCCTGACTTTC
V gene: TRBV20-1; CDR3 length: 13; clone size: few; D gene: TRBD2; J gene: TRBJ2-7; CDR3 protein: CSARVAGTNEQYF; CDR3 DNA: TGCAGTGCTAGAGTAGCAGGGACTAACGAGCAGTACTTC
V gene: TRBV27; CDR3 length: 15; clone size: many; D gene: -; J gene: TRBJ2-1; CDR3 protein: CASSPSKGAYNEQFF; CDR3 DNA: TGTGCCAGCAGTCCCTCTAAGGGGGCCTACAATGAGCAGTTCTTC
V gene: TRBV29-1; CDR3 length: 14; clone size: many; D gene: -; J gene: TRBJ1-4; CDR3 protein: CSVVQGGGREKLFF; CDR3 DNA: TGCAGCGTTGTTCAGGGAGGCGGGAGGGAAAAACTGTTTTTT
V gene: TRBV7-2; CDR3 length: 15; clone size: few; D gene: TRBD2; J gene: TRBJ2-5; CDR3 protein: CASSLGLAGAETQYF; CDR3 DNA: TGTGCCAGCAGCTTAGGACTAGCGGGAGCAGAGACCCAGTACTTC
V gene: TRBV7-9; CDR3 length: 14; clone size: many; D gene: TRBD2; J gene: TRBJ2-3; CDR3 protein: CAIPAGGPRDTQYF; CDR3 DNA: TGTGCCATACCCGCGGGAGGCCCTCGAGATACGCAGTATTTT
V gene: TRBV6-5; CDR3 length: 14; clone size: many; D gene: TRBD1; J gene: TRBJ2-3; CDR3 protein: CASSSTGGSDTQYF; CDR3 DNA: TGTGCCAGCAGTTCGACAGGGGGTTCAGATACGCAGTATTTT
V gene: TRBV7-2; CDR3 length: 14; clone size: -; D gene: -; J gene: TRBJ2-7; CDR3 protein: CASSTRDGGYEQYF; CDR3 DNA: TGTGCCAGCAGCACCCGGGACGGAGGTTACGAGCAGTACTTC
V gene: TRBV7-2; CDR3 length: 14; clone size: few; D gene: TRBD1; J gene: TRBJ1-5; CDR3 protein: CASSQGQVNQPQHF; CDR3 DNA: TGTGCCAGCAGCCAAGGACAGGTTAATCAGCCCCAGCATTTT
V gene: TRBV4-3; CDR3 length: 16; clone size: many; D gene: -; J gene: TRBJ2-2; CDR3 protein: CASSQEGGLNTGELFF; CDR3 DNA: TGCGCCAGCAGCCAAGAGGGCGGACTTAACACCGGGGAGCTGTTTTTT
V gene: TRBV5-5; CDR3 length: 13; clone size: many; D gene: TRBD2; J gene: TRBJ2-3; CDR3 protein: CASRTSDTDTQYF; CDR3 DNA: TGTGCCAGCAGAACTAGCGACACAGATACGCAGTATTTT
V gene: TRBV20-1; CDR3 length: 21; clone size: -; D gene: -; J gene: TRBJ2-1; CDR3 protein: CSASDHGAHRTGPSSYNEQFF; CDR3 DNA: TGCAGTGCTAGTGACCACGGGGCCCATAGAACCGGACCGAGCTCCTACAATGAGCAGTTCTTC
V gene: TRBV3-1; CDR3 length: 16; clone size: few; D gene: TRBD1; J gene: TRBJ1-5; CDR3 protein: CASSPRGRGSNQPQHF; CDR3 DNA: TGTGCCAGCAGCCCCCGAGGCAGGGGGAGCAATCAGCCCCAGCATTTT
V gene: TRBV7-2; CDR3 length: 13; clone size: few; D gene: TRBD2; J gene: TRBJ2-7; CDR3 protein: CASRLRETYEQYF; CDR3 DNA: TGTGCCAGCCGGCTGCGGGAGACCTACGAGCAGTACTTC
V gene: TRBV20-1; CDR3 length: 13; clone size: few; D gene: TRBD1; J gene: TRBJ1-5; CDR3 protein: CSAATGGNQPQHF; CDR3 DNA: TGCAGTGCTGCTACAGGGGGCAATCAGCCCCAGCATTTT
V gene: TRBV12-3/TRBV12-4; CDR3 length: 14; clone size: many; D gene: -; J gene: TRBJ2-7; CDR3 protein: CASTDRQSSYEQYF; CDR3 DNA: TGTGCCAGCACCGATCGACAGTCCTCCTACGAGCAGTACTTC
V gene: TRBV18; CDR3 length: 14; clone size: many; D gene: -; J gene: TRBJ2-2; CDR3 protein: CASSPRLNTGELFF; CDR3 DNA: TGTGCCAGCTCACCACGCCTGAACACCGGGGAGCTGTTTTTT
V gene: TRBV28; CDR3 length: 17; clone size: many; D gene: -; J gene: TRBJ2-2; CDR3 protein: CASSLYGQKMNTGELFF; CDR3 DNA: TGTGCCAGCAGTTTATACGGACAGAAAATGAACACCGGGGAGCTGTTTTTT
V gene: TRBV5-1; CDR3 length: 15; clone size: few; D gene: TRBD1; J gene: TRBJ1-5; CDR3 protein: CASSLSGTGGQPQHF; CDR3 DNA: TGCGCCAGCAGCTTGAGTGGGACAGGCGGTCAGCCCCAGCATTTT
V gene: TRBV5-4; CDR3 length: 17; clone size: -; D gene: TRBD2; J gene: TRBJ2-3; CDR3 protein: CASSPQTSGRLVDTQYF; CDR3 DNA: TGTGCCAGCAGCCCTCAGACTAGCGGGAGATTGGTAGATACGCAGTATTTT
V gene: TRBV4-3; CDR3 length: 16; clone size: -; D gene: TRBD1; J gene: TRBJ1-2; CDR3 protein: CASSQAWTGPRYGYTF; CDR3 DNA: TGCGCCAGCAGCCAAGCATGGACAGGACCCCGATATGGCTACACCTTC
V gene: TRBV5-1; CDR3 length: 13; clone size: many; D gene: -; J gene: TRBJ2-5; CDR3 protein: CASSLDGLETQYF; CDR3 DNA: TGCGCCAGCAGCTTGGACGGACTAGAGACCCAGTACTTC
V gene: TRBV5-1; CDR3 length: 15; clone size: many; D gene: TRBD2; J gene: TRBJ2-1; CDR3 protein: CASSLGAGGGNEQFF; CDR3 DNA: TGCGCCAGCAGCTTGGGAGCGGGAGGAGGCAATGAGCAGTTCTTC
V gene: TRBV6-2/TRBV6-3; CDR3 length: 16; clone size: many; D gene: TRBD2; J gene: TRBJ2-1; CDR3 protein: CASSYWGAGVGNEQFF; CDR3 DNA: TGTGCCAGCAGTTACTGGGGAGCGGGAGTGGGGAATGAGCAGTTCTTC
V gene: TRBV12-3/TRBV12-4; CDR3 length: 13; clone size: few; D gene: -; J gene: TRBJ2-1; CDR3 protein: CASSLRLEIEQFF; CDR3 DNA: TGTGCCAGCAGTTTGCGGCTAGAAATTGAGCAGTTCTTC
V gene: TRBV10-3; CDR3 length: 15; clone size: many; D gene: -; J gene: TRBJ2-7; CDR3 protein: CAISESRGQTYEQYF; CDR3 DNA: TGTGCCATCAGTGAGTCTCGTGGGCAGACCTACGAGCAGTACTTC
V gene: TRBV7-8; CDR3 length: 16; clone size: -; D gene: -; J gene: TRBJ2-7; CDR3 protein: CASSLAPGVVTYEQYF; CDR3 DNA: TGTGCCAGCAGCTTAGCGCCAGGGGTGGTCACCTACGAGCAGTACTTC
V gene: TRBV20-1; CDR3 length: 14; clone size: many; D gene: -; J gene: TRBJ2-1; CDR3 protein: CSASILASYNEQFF; CDR3 DNA: TGCAGTGCTAGCATCCTAGCGTCATACAATGAGCAGTTCTTC
V gene: TRBV4-1; CDR3 length: 13; clone size: many; D gene: -; J gene: TRBJ2-5; CDR3 protein: CASSQVLKETQYF; CDR3 DNA: TGCGCCAGCAGCCAAGTTTTGAAAGAGACCCAGTACTTC
V gene: TRBV12-5; CDR3 length: 16; clone size: -; D gene: -; J gene: TRBJ2-2; CDR3 protein: CASGLVSVVGTGELFF; CDR3 DNA: TGTGCTAGTGGTTTGGTATCGGTGGTTGGCACCGGGGAGCTGTTTTTT
V gene: TRBV5-1; CDR3 length: 17; clone size: many; D gene: TRBD2; J gene: TRBJ2-7; CDR3 protein: CASSSGLAGGAAYEQYF; CDR3 DNA: TGCGCCAGCAGCTCCGGACTAGCGGGAGGAGCAGCCTACGAGCAGTACTTC
V gene: TRBV6-2/TRBV6-3; CDR3 length: 16; clone size: many; D gene: TRBD1; J gene: TRBJ1-1; CDR3 protein: CASSRPGQAGFTEAFF; CDR3 DNA: TGTGCCAGCAGTCGACCGGGACAGGCTGGATTCACTGAAGCTTTCTTT